These 10 T cell receptor beta chains originate from one sample sequenced in a study of T cells in narcolepsy. The protocol was immunoSEQ multiplex PCR, while the TCRdb copy is restricted to in-frame clones and leaves out a portion. The sample lists 30,000 to 45,000 clones; 87% were seen once. The sample was CD45RA- memory CD4+ T cells from PBMCs. The receptors derive from a human donor with narcolepsy.

This clone was detected only once. This sequence joins TRBV19 and TRBJ2-3; D might be TRBD2 (5 bases). Germline values: CDR1 LNHDA, CDR2 SQIVND (reference sequence). With 1 base removed from V and 5 bases from J, the gap between germline ends came to 7 bases. The CDR3 covers 13 residues. In nucleotides, the CDR3 is TGTGCCAGTAGTATAGGAGGGCTAGATACGCAGTATTTT. Protein: CASSIGGLDTQYF.

The CDR3 loop reads CASSRHDEQYF. The CDR3 DNA sequence: TGTGCCAGCAGCCGCCATGACGAGCAGTACTTC. V and J are TRBV28 and TRBJ2-7; D is undetermined. The V gene lost 6 bases and the J gene lost 5 bases, with 8 bases spanning the gap. The CDR3 runs 11 residues. Germline CDR1 MDHEN, CDR2 SYDVKM. Complete variable domain (other parts from reference TRBV28 and TRBJ2-7): DVKVTQSSRYLVKRTGEKVFLECVQDMDHENMFWYRQDPGLGLRLIYFSYDVKMKEKGDIPEGYSVSREKKERFSLILESASTNQTSMYLCASSRHDEQYFGPGTRLTVT.

This chain uses TRBV7-2 with TRBJ1-2; D remains ambiguous. The germline V gene encodes CDR1 SGHTA and CDR2 FQGNSA. V lost 8 bases, J lost 4 bases, and 14 bases lay in between. CDR3 length equals 13 residues. The CDR3 sequence is CASYVNHIYGYTF. CDR3 DNA sequence: TGTGCCAGCTATGTCAATCATATCTATGGCTACACCTTC.

The chain couples TRBV6-1 to TRBJ2-5; the D is unclear. The V and J ends lost 7 bases and 5 bases respectively, with 11 bases between them. This CDR3 has 12 residues. The germline V gene has CDR1 MNHNS and CDR2 SASEGT. CDR3 coding DNA: TGTGCCAGCACCGGGCTTACGGAGACCCAGTACTTC. This translates into CASTGLTETQYF.

The chain uses TRBV27 and TRBJ2-3; a weak D match, TRBD1 (6 bases). This CDR3 is built from 14 residues. V was trimmed by 3 bases and J by 9 bases, leaving 16 bases between them. CDR1 and CDR2 (germline): MNHEY, SMNVEV (reference sequence). Here the CDR3 reads CASSFYRDTGTQYF. The CDR3 DNA is TGTGCCAGCAGTTTCTACCGGGACACGGGCACGCAGTATTTT.

The chain couples TRBV4-3 to TRBJ2-2; 8 bases map to TRBD1. The CDR3 loop spans 17 amino acids. After removal of 2 bases from V and 4 bases from J, the junction contained 9 bases not matched to a gene. CDR1 is LGHNA, CDR2 YSLEER, per germline. The CDR3, as DNA: TGCGCCAGCAGCCAACGCCTGACAGGGGACCGCACCGGGGAGCTGTTTTTT. This sequence encodes CASSQRLTGDRTGELFF.

The V call is TRBV10-1, the J call TRBJ2-4; the D gene is possibly TRBD1 (6 bases). This CDR3 is 17 amino acids long. V lost 9 bases and J lost 2, with 23 bases in between. Germline V gene lookup returns CDR1 WNHNN and CDR2 SYGVQD (reference sequence). Here the CDR3 DNA reads TGCGCCAGACTTACCGGGACACCTGGAAGAACCAAAAACATTCAGTACTTC. Translating gives CARLTGTPGRTKNIQYF.

The gene calls are TRBV18 and TRBJ2-5; 7 positions match TRBD2. CDR3 length: 15 residues. V gave up 1 base and J gave up 3 bases; unmatched junction bases: 5. Germline lookup yields CDR1 KGHSH and CDR2 LQKENI. CDR3 sequence reads: CASSPQTSPEETQYF. CDR3 in DNA: TGTGCCAGCTCACCACAGACTAGCCCCGAAGAGACCCAGTACTTC.

The chain has TRBV7-2 and TRBJ2-7; the D is unclear. The CDR3 spans 13 residues. V was clipped by 2 bases and J by 6 bases, with 11 bases between them. Germline CDR1 and CDR2: SGHTA and FQGNSA. CDR3 amino acids: CASSLFQGAEQYF. The CDR3 DNA reads TGTGCCAGCAGCTTATTTCAAGGCGCCGAGCAGTACTTC. The full variable domain, its missing parts supplied by reference TRBV7-2 and TRBJ2-7, is GAGVSQSPSNKVTEKGKDVELRCDPISGHTALYWYRQSLGQGLEFLIYFQGNSAPDKSGLPSDRFSAERTGGSVSTLTIQRTQQEDSAVYLCASSLFQGAEQYFGPGTRLTVT.

The chain has TRBV28 and TRBJ2-7; weak D call: TRBD1 (6 bases). The CDR3 has 14 residues. V was pared by 5 bases and J by 3 bases, with 14 bases between. Germline V gene data show CDR1 as MDHEN and CDR2 as SYDVKM. Written as DNA, the CDR3 is TGTGCCAGCAGTATCAGACAGGCTTTCTACGAGCAGTACTTC. This gives the protein CASSIRQAFYEQYF.